A selection of T cell receptor beta chains follows, all from one sample in a study of CD8+CD57+ T cells in acquired aplastic anemia. Using its own MiXCR run on the reads, TCRdb lists one record per CDR3 protein. The sample lists around 500,000 distinct CDR3 sequences; over 25% were seen once. Input material: sorted CD4+, CD8+, or CD8+CD57+ T cells (not recorded which) from PBMCs. All receptors derive from a human donor with aplastic anemia. Each CDR3 is given with its conserved first and last residue. Each record gives: clone size, V gene, D gene, J gene, CDR3 protein, CDR3 DNA. D genes are given only for firm matches. Only part of the rows carry a size: once, few, many, or a class if the clone is expanded.

>once|TRBV2|TRBD1|TRBJ2-7
CASSTGTEVYEQYF
TGTGCCAGCAGTACCGGGACAGAAGTCTACGAGCAGTACTTC
>.|TRBV4-3|TRBD1|TRBJ1-1
CASSESAGTGLEAFF
TGCGCCAGCAGCGAAAGCGCCGGGACAGGGCTGGAAGCTTTCTTT
>many|TRBV29-1|.|TRBJ1-1
CSVEDPTRSGTEAFF
TGCAGCGTTGAAGATCCAACTCGGTCTGGCACTGAAGCTTTCTTT
>few|TRBV24-1|.|TRBJ1-5
CASIAGSNQPQHF
TGTGCCAGCATAGCAGGGAGCAATCAGCCCCAGCATTTT
>few|TRBV19|TRBD1|TRBJ1-6
CASSPQGATSPLHF
TGTGCCAGTAGTCCACAGGGGGCAACTTCACCCCTCCACTTT
>few|TRBV11-2|TRBD2|TRBJ2-1
CASSNSREGRRYNEQFF
TGTGCCAGCTCGAATTCTCGGGAGGGCCGTCGCTACAATGAGCAGTTCTTC
>once|TRBV5-6|.|TRBJ1-6
CASSRRAGGNSPLHF
TGTGCCAGCAGCCGGAGGGCAGGAGGGAATTCACCCCTCCACTTT
>.|TRBV4-2|TRBD1|TRBJ2-5
CASRRGQGARETQYF
TGTGCCAGCAGACGCGGACAGGGGGCTCGGGAGACCCAGTACTTC
>.|TRBV29-1|TRBD1|TRBJ2-7
CSGTGTGLEQYF
TGCAGCGGAACCGGGACAGGGCTCGAGCAGTACTTC
>.|TRBV2|.|TRBJ2-2
CASSEPQGEGENTGELFF
TGTGCCAGCAGTGAACCGCAGGGAGAGGGGGAAAACACCGGGGAGCTGTTTTTT
>many|TRBV19|TRBD1|TRBJ2-7
CASTIGQGAYEQYF
TGTGCCAGTACCATAGGACAGGGCGCCTACGAGCAGTACTTC
>.|TRBV10-3|TRBD1|TRBJ1-5
CASSPDRGWDQPQHF
TGTGCCAGCAGCCCGGACAGGGGTTGGGATCAGCCCCAGCATTTT
>.|TRBV10-3|TRBD1|TRBJ1-2
CASTPGTVFGGYTF
TGTGCCAGCACCCCCGGGACAGTATTTGGTGGCTACACCTTC
>few|TRBV20-1|.|TRBJ1-2
CSARAGDVYGCTF
TGCAGTGCTAGGGCGGGGGACGTCTATGGCTGCACCTTC
>.|TRBV6-1|.|TRBJ1-2
CASIERMQATYGYTF
TGTGCCAGCATTGAAAGAATGCAGGCGACGTATGGCTACACCTTC
>.|TRBV5-6|.|TRBJ1-1
CASNNRGKGAFF
TGTGCCAGCAACAACCGGGGCAAGGGAGCTTTCTTT
>.|TRBV2|.|TRBJ2-1
CASRRGLARDNEQFF
TGTGCCAGCAGACGGGGGCTAGCGAGAGACAATGAGCAGTTCTTC
>many|TRBV7-6|TRBD2|TRBJ2-1
CASSEAGVGDNEQFF
TGTGCCAGCAGCGAAGCGGGAGTGGGGGACAATGAGCAGTTCTTC
>many|TRBV24-1|TRBD1|TRBJ1-5
CATSDPTRDRGIQPQHF
TGTGCCACCAGTGATCCGACCCGGGACAGGGGCATTCAGCCCCAGCATTTT
>many|TRBV5-6|.|TRBJ1-1
CASSLNDNTEAFF
TGTGCCAGCAGCTTGAACGATAACACTGAAGCTTTCTTT
>.|TRBV25-1|.|TRBJ1-1
CASSLSGRDTEAFF
TGTGCCAGCAGCCTCTCCGGGAGAGACACTGAAGCTTTCTTT
>.|TRBV20-1|.|TRBJ2-3
CSANSGLSQGTQYF
TGCAGTGCTAATAGCGGCCTTTCCCAAGGTACGCAGTATTTT
>.|TRBV19|.|TRBJ1-1
CASSIIEGTEAFF
TGTGCCAGTAGTATAATCGAGGGCACTGAAGCTTTCTTT
>.|TRBV20-1|TRBD1|TRBJ2-1
CSAGRDRYVNEQFF
TGCAGTGCTGGCCGGGACAGGTACGTCAATGAGCAGTTCTTC
>few|TRBV9|TRBD1|TRBJ1-1
CASSVIGTGLNTEAFF
TGTGCCAGCAGCGTAATTGGGACAGGGTTGAACACTGAAGCTTTCTTT
>.|TRBV7-2|.|TRBJ2-5
CASSPGSGWETQYF
TGTGCCAGCAGCCCCGGGTCGGGGTGGGAGACCCAGTACTTC
>many|TRBV29-1|.|TRBJ1-1
CSVVPAGNLNTEAFF
TGCAGCGTTGTACCGGCAGGGAACTTGAACACTGAAGCTTTCTTT
>many|TRBV15|.|TRBJ2-5
CATSGGTTRARGETQYF
TGTGCCACCAGCGGAGGCACCACTCGAGCACGGGGAGAGACCCAGTACTTC
>many|TRBV2|TRBD1|TRBJ1-1
CASRLDRGDTEAFF
TGTGCCAGCAGGCTAGACAGGGGGGACACTGAAGCTTTCTTT
>few|TRBV19|.|TRBJ1-1
CASSNQGRQGDTEAFF
TGTGCCAGTTCCAACCAGGGCAGGCAAGGAGACACTGAAGCTTTCTTT
>few|TRBV11-3|.|TRBJ2-1
CASSFQRARVEQFF
TGTGCCAGCAGCTTCCAGAGGGCGCGGGTTGAGCAGTTCTTC
>many|TRBV29-1|TRBD1|TRBJ1-2
CSAKQGADGYTF
TGCAGCGCAAAACAGGGGGCGGATGGCTACACCTTC
>.|TRBV5-4|TRBD1|TRBJ1-2
CASSPDRGLRGYTF
TGTGCCAGCAGCCCCGACAGGGGTTTAAGAGGCTACACCTTC
>many|TRBV10-2|.|TRBJ2-3
CASSELGRVTDTQYF
TGCGCCAGCAGTGAGTTGGGACGGGTTACAGATACGCAGTATTTT
>.|TRBV7-9|.|TRBJ1-4
CASSARQATGEKLFF
TGTGCCAGCAGCGCACGACAGGCAACGGGGGAAAAACTGTTTTTT
>many|TRBV19|.|TRBJ1-1
CASSISYDDGTEAFF
TGTGCCAGTAGTATCTCTTACGACGACGGGACTGAAGCTTTCTTT
>.|TRBV4-3|.|TRBJ1-1
CASSQEWAGLNTEAFF
TGCGCCAGCAGCCAAGAATGGGCCGGTTTGAACACTGAAGCTTTCTTT
>few|TRBV7-2|.|TRBJ2-3
CASSLGGADGDTQYF
TGTGCCAGCAGCTTGGGGGGGGCCGATGGAGATACGCAGTATTTT
>many|TRBV20-1|.|TRBJ1-2
CSARDKVAGSSNYGYTF
TGCAGTGCTAGAGACAAGGTCGCAGGGTCATCTAACTATGGCTACACCTTC
>.|TRBV20-1|.|TRBJ2-3
CSARERGYGTDTQYF
TGCAGTGCTAGAGAGCGGGGTTACGGCACAGATACGCAGTATTTT
>.|TRBV20-1|.|TRBJ1-1
CSARAGLWAEAFF
TGCAGTGCTAGAGCAGGGTTGTGGGCTGAAGCTTTCTTT
>few|TRBV9|.|TRBJ1-1
CASSVEWVATEAFF
TGTGCCAGCAGCGTAGAATGGGTAGCGACTGAAGCTTTCTTT
>.|TRBV6-2/TRBV6-3|.|TRBJ2-3
CASTLQGWVGDTQYF
TGTGCCAGCACCCTACAGGGTTGGGTTGGAGATACGCAGTATTTT
>.|TRBV19|.|TRBJ1-1
CASIANVRSTGNTEAFF
TGTGCCAGTATCGCGAACGTAAGGAGTACGGGAAACACTGAAGCTTTCTTT
>.|TRBV5-5|.|TRBJ1-2
CASSVGRNGYTF
TGTGCCAGCAGCGTTGGACGGAATGGCTACACCTTC
>many|TRBV2|TRBD1|TRBJ1-5
CASSARSGGQPQHF
TGTGCCAGCAGTGCCCGCTCAGGGGGTCAGCCCCAGCATTTT
>.|TRBV24-1|TRBD1|TRBJ2-2
CATSDPPGQTNTGELFF
TGTGCCACCAGTGATCCCCCGGGACAGACGAACACCGGGGAGCTGTTTTTT
>.|TRBV12-3/TRBV12-4|TRBD2|TRBJ2-5
CASSQLASMRPQYF
TGTGCCAGCAGCCAACTAGCGAGCATGAGGCCCCAGTACTTC
>.|TRBV6-1|.|TRBJ1-4
CASRPDGGHNEKLFF
TGTGCCAGCAGGCCGGACGGGGGGCATAATGAAAAACTGTTTTTT
>few|TRBV27|.|TRBJ2-7
CASSSPRTVWDEQYF
TGTGCCAGCAGTTCCCCGCGGACTGTGTGGGACGAGCAGTACTTC
>.|TRBV24-1|.|TRBJ2-1
CAIPGASNEQFF
TGTGCCATCCCAGGGGCGTCCAATGAGCAGTTCTTC
>.|TRBV24-1|.|TRBJ1-5
CATSDARGGDQPQHF
TGTGCCACCAGTGATGCCCGAGGGGGGGATCAGCCCCAGCATTTT
>many|TRBV25-1|.|TRBJ2-2
CASSAPTRSGELFF
TGTGCCAGCAGTGCGCCGACTAGATCCGGGGAGCTGTTTTTT
>.|TRBV7-9|TRBD1|TRBJ2-5
CASSLGDREQETQYF
TGTGCCAGCAGCTTAGGGGACAGGGAGCAAGAGACCCAGTACTTC
>few|TRBV11-2|TRBD2|TRBJ2-5
CASSLGALAGKETQYF
TGTGCCAGCAGTCTGGGGGCGCTAGCGGGGAAAGAGACCCAGTACTTC
>.|TRBV6-1|.|TRBJ1-2
CASSPGRDRGYTF
TGTGCCAGCAGTCCCGGTCGAGATAGAGGCTACACCTTC
>many|TRBV19|.|TRBJ1-5
CASSLTGFPNQPQHF
TGTGCCAGCTCCTTAACAGGGTTTCCCAATCAGCCCCAGCATTTT
>many|TRBV7-9|TRBD1|TRBJ1-2
CASSATGAYGYTF
TGTGCCAGCAGCGCCACAGGGGCCTATGGCTACACCTTC
>few|TRBV20-1|.|TRBJ2-1
CSARDSLVSGPEQFF
TGCAGTGCTAGAGATAGCCTAGTATCTGGCCCTGAGCAGTTCTTC
>many|TRBV20-1|.|TRBJ1-1
CSAFSDSHTEAFF
TGCAGTGCTTTCTCGGACAGTCACACTGAAGCTTTCTTT